These T cell receptor beta chains were read from a single sample in a study of cytomegalovirus exposure and HLA in healthy donors. Sequencing used immunoSEQ multiplex PCR; TCRdb keeps in-frame clones, though not all of them. The data show about 170,000 clones, with approximately 81% seen just once and 0.38% held by the top ten. The sample taken for sequencing was PBMCs. These receptors were obtained from a boy between 2 and 10 years old in good health and CMV-seronegative. Both conserved end residues are part of each CDR3. Fields, in order: V gene, CDR3 protein.

v_call: TRBV5-4
cdr3_aa: CASSLGLGGRDTDTQYF

v_call: TRBV9
cdr3_aa: CASSVEKAGGGEQFF

v_call: TRBV4-1
cdr3_aa: CASTPTRTAYEQYF

v_call: TRBV9
cdr3_aa: CASSVTTRDIQYF

v_call: TRBV27
cdr3_aa: CASSFSPGYEQYF

v_call: TRBV6-1
cdr3_aa: CASSQTGVETQYF

v_call: TRBV30
cdr3_aa: CAWSVRDRGIYEQYF

v_call: TRBV6-5
cdr3_aa: CASRRTGGAGNTIYF

v_call: TRBV2
cdr3_aa: CASREAGAGGTQYF

v_call: TRBV19
cdr3_aa: CASSIRGALAEAFF

v_call: TRBV28
cdr3_aa: CASSPTNTGELFF

v_call: TRBV19
cdr3_aa: CASSIRDEQFF

v_call: TRBV29-1
cdr3_aa: CSVYSPDRPSYEQYF

v_call: TRBV5-1
cdr3_aa: CASSLADEQYF

v_call: TRBV19
cdr3_aa: CASSIGPRAGSYNEQFF

v_call: TRBV5-1
cdr3_aa: CASQPLAGGSYNEQFF

v_call: TRBV18
cdr3_aa: CASSPSSIGQGPEAFF

v_call: TRBV18
cdr3_aa: CASSPDRNQPQHF

v_call: TRBV11-3
cdr3_aa: CASREGSLSSDTQYF

v_call: TRBV15
cdr3_aa: CATSQQATNEKLFF

v_call: TRBV15
cdr3_aa: CATSRDNRVLAKNIQYF

v_call: TRBV9
cdr3_aa: CASSVVNYGYTF

v_call: TRBV2
cdr3_aa: CASSEAETDTQYF

v_call: TRBV4-1
cdr3_aa: CASGQDLYQPQHF

v_call: TRBV6-1
cdr3_aa: CASSRQGPNTGELFF

v_call: TRBV18
cdr3_aa: CASSPHRGNQPQHF

v_call: TRBV6-5
cdr3_aa: CASRRQPNQPQHF

v_call: TRBV27
cdr3_aa: CASSSIAGGLNTQYF

v_call: TRBV10-2
cdr3_aa: CASSDPSEREGLYEQYF

v_call: TRBV4-1
cdr3_aa: CASSQDLISYNEQFF

v_call: TRBV19
cdr3_aa: CASSIGSGRLTQYF

v_call: TRBV6-1
cdr3_aa: CASSDQGYEQYF

v_call: TRBV6-5
cdr3_aa: CASSRGLFSTDTQYF

v_call: TRBV6-1
cdr3_aa: CASSVTGAKGTEAFF

v_call: TRBV10-3
cdr3_aa: CAISASGSPKNIQYF

v_call: TRBV5-1
cdr3_aa: CASSFDRHTDTQYF

v_call: TRBV4-1
cdr3_aa: CASSQDVSGDHYGYTF

v_call: TRBV7-6
cdr3_aa: CASSFSGSNPIYEQFF

v_call: TRBV7-9
cdr3_aa: CASTPPGGGGYQETQYF

v_call: TRBV27
cdr3_aa: CASSTRTGTEAFF

v_call: TRBV7-3
cdr3_aa: CASSWTGENNGYTF

v_call: TRBV25-1
cdr3_aa: CASSPKFGHPYNEQFF

v_call: TRBV4-2
cdr3_aa: CASSPPLGVYEQYF

v_call: TRBV6-5
cdr3_aa: CASSYRGRDNEQFF

v_call: TRBV28
cdr3_aa: CASSWAGGTEAFF